A single sample gave rise to the 9 T cell receptor beta chains below, sequenced in a study of somatic mutations in cytotoxic T cells in rheumatoid arthritis. Clones were sequenced by immunoSEQ multiplex PCR, and TCRdb holds only the in-frame ones, with some missing. This table has 15,000 to 20,000 clones, about 72% appearing once. The sample comprised CD8+ T cells sorted from blood. Receptor source: an adult with rheumatoid arthritis.

Concerning this clone: The junction and the germline gene differ at one end; a read error may be behind it. V is TRBV6-5 and J is TRBJ1-1, with 7 bases lining up with TRBD1. Germline lookup yields CDR1 MNHEY and CDR2 SVGAGI. This CDR3 is built from 14 residues. The CDR3 sequence is CAISESQGELEAFF. In DNA form, the CDR3 reads TGTGCCATCAGTGAGTCCCAGGGGGAGCTGGAAGCTTTCTTT.

The chain has TRBV19 and TRBJ2-7, with D perhaps TRBD1 (5 bases). CDR1 and CDR2 (germline): LNHDA, SQIVND (reference sequence). Trimming took 9 bases from V and 2 from J, leaving 14 bases between them. The length of the CDR3 is 13 residues. Here the CDR3 reads CASAAGPAYEQYF. In DNA, the CDR3 is TGTGCCAGCGCCGCAGGGCCCGCCTACGAGCAGTACTTC.

The chain carries TRBV28 and TRBJ1-2; no firm D call. V dropped 2 bases and J dropped 3 bases, with 13 bases sitting between them. The CDR3 consists of 15 residues. Germline loops: CDR1 MDHEN, CDR2 SYDVKM. CDR3: CASSLTDRTDYGYTF. Here the CDR3 DNA reads TGTGCCAGCAGTTTAACTGACCGGACGGACTATGGCTACACCTTC.

The chain has TRBV11-2 and TRBJ2-1; TRBD1 or TRBD2 may be the D gene (5 bases each). Germline V gene sequence: CDR1 SGHAT, CDR2 FQNNGV. The CDR3 extends over 14 amino acids. V lost 10 bases and J lost 7, with 20 bases in between. The CDR3 coding sequence is TGTGCCACCCTTGTCCAGGGAGTCGTGAATGAGCAGTTCTTC. The encoded protein is CATLVQGVVNEQFF.

The chain recombines TRBV4-1 with TRBJ2-7; 8 bases match TRBD1. Germline-derived CDR1 and CDR2 are MGHRA and YSYEKL. This CDR3 has 14 amino acids. Unmatched junction bases numbered 1, after V lost 0 bases and J lost 3 bases. The CDR3 sequence is CASSQDTGGYEQYV. The CDR3 DNA sequence: TGCGCCAGCAGCCAAGATACAGGGGGCTACGAGCAGTACGTC.

The chain carries TRBV5-6 and TRBJ2-7, with 7 bases matching TRBD2. Germline V gene sequence: CDR1 SGHDT, CDR2 YYEEEE. Trimming at V came to 2 bases and at J to 4 bases, leaving 6 bases not matched to a gene. The CDR3 is 14 amino acids. This CDR3 reads CASSLGLAVYEQYF. The DNA for the CDR3 is TGTGCCAGCAGCTTAGGGCTAGCGGTTTACGAGCAGTACTTC.

V usage is TRBV11-3 and J usage is TRBJ2-6; no firm D call. This CDR3 contains 14 residues. Germline-derived CDR1 and CDR2 are SGHNT and YENEEA. V dropped 1 base and J dropped 2 bases, with 3 bases sitting between them. CDR3 sequence: CASSLGAGANVLTF. As DNA, the CDR3 is TGTGCCAGCAGCTTAGGGGCTGGGGCCAACGTCCTGACTTTC.

This chain uses TRBV27 with TRBJ2-7; D gene unclear. The V and J ends lost 3 bases and 0 bases respectively, with 3 bases between them. CDR3 length: 12 residues. Germline CDR1 reads MNHEY; CDR2 reads SMNVEV (reference sequence). The CDR3 DNA is TGTGCCAGCAGTTTCAGCTCCTACGAGCAGTACTTC. It yields the protein CASSFSSYEQYF.

The chain employs TRBV7-8 and TRBJ2-1, with D possibly matching TRBD2 (7 bases). The CDR3 extends over 15 amino acids. The germline V gene encodes CDR1 SGHVS and CDR2 FQNEAQ. Between the trimmed V and J ends, which lost 6 bases and 3 bases, there was a span of 15 bases. The chain's CDR3 is CASRPGAGVYNEQFF. The CDR3 DNA sequence: TGTGCCAGCAGGCCGGGGGCGGGGGTCTACAATGAGCAGTTCTTC.